The 18 T cell receptor beta chains listed next were all sequenced from one sample in a study of identifying expanded T cells in peripheral blood. This table comes from immunoSEQ multiplex PCR, and its TCRdb copy is limited to in-frame clones, with some not included. The sample has 100,000 to 150,000 clones; about 86% are singletons. The sequenced material came from blood. Receptor source: a person aged 18 to 70 in good health.

The table lists this clone with a few counts. V usage is TRBV5-1 and J usage is TRBJ1-5, with TRBD1 as a possible D gene (5 bases). V lost 0 bases, J lost 3 bases, and 7 bases lay in between. The CDR3 totals 14 residues. The germline CDR1 and CDR2 sequences are SGHRS and YFSETQ. The CDR3 bases are TGCGCCAGCAGCTTGGGACAGCCCAATCAGCCCCAGCATTTT. It yields the protein CASSLGQPNQPQHF.

V gene TRBV2 combines with J gene TRBJ2-1, with 7 bases fitting TRBD1. Germline trimming cut 5 bases from V and 2 bases from J; bases unmatched to any gene: 9. The germline V gene has CDR1 SNHLY and CDR2 FYNNEI. The CDR3 consists of 16 residues. The CDR3 sequence is CASSPLGGRTYNEQFF. The CDR3 region has the DNA TGTGCCAGCAGTCCATTAGGGGGCAGAACCTACAATGAGCAGTTCTTC.

The chain carries TRBV4-2 and TRBJ2-1, with 8 bases lining up with TRBD2. Germline CDR1 and CDR2: LGHNA and YNFKEQ. The CDR3 runs 18 residues. Trimming cost V 1 base and J 8 bases; bases outside gene matches: 16. CDR3 sequence (DNA): TGTGCCAGCAGCCAAGGATTAAGCGGGGGCCCGCGGGTCTATGAGCAGTTCTTC. Its translation is CASSQGLSGGPRVYEQFF.

The chain links TRBV6-5 to TRBJ2-7, with D possibly called TRBD1 or TRBD2 (5 bases each). Trimming left V 5 bases short and J 3 bases short, with 14 bases between. CDR3 length equals 14 residues. The germline gives CDR1 MNHEY, CDR2 SVGAGI. The CDR3: CASSRDGVIYEQYF. The CDR3, as DNA: TGTGCCAGCAGTCGGGACGGAGTGATCTACGAGCAGTACTTC.

This clone was picked up one time. The V and J genes are TRBV19 and TRBJ2-2; maybe TRBD2 (5 bases). V was clipped by 1 base and J by 6 bases, with 12 bases between them. The CDR3 extends over 15 amino acids. Looked up from germline, CDR1 is LNHDA and CDR2 is SQIVND (reference sequence). The CDR3 loop is CASSIVGGEPGELFF. The CDR3 bases are TGTGCCAGTAGTATAGTCGGAGGAGAACCCGGGGAGCTGTTTTTT.

The chain links TRBV7-2 to TRBJ2-7, with 8 bases aligning to TRBD2. With V trimmed by 2 bases and J by 1 base, 10 bases remained unmatched. This CDR3 comprises 17 residues. Germline CDR1 SGHTA, CDR2 FQGNSA. The CDR3 spells CASSLPPPAGVSYEQYF. The CDR3 DNA reads TGTGCCAGCAGCTTACCCCCCCCAGCGGGGGTTTCCTACGAGCAGTACTTC. The variable domain in full, with the rest retrieved from reference TRBV7-2 and TRBJ2-7, is GAGVSQSPSNKVTEKGKDVELRCDPISGHTALYWYRQSLGQGLEFLIYFQGNSAPDKSGLPSDRFSAERTGGSVSTLTIQRTQQEDSAVYLCASSLPPPAGVSYEQYFGPGTRLTVT.

The chain has TRBV19 and TRBJ2-7; no definite D call. From germline, CDR1 is LNHDA and CDR2 SQIVND (reference sequence). The ends were cut back, 5 bases at V and 1 base at J, with 6 bases in the middle. This CDR3 has 12 amino acids. The CDR3 DNA follows: TGTGCCAGTAGTCTGGGATCCTACGAGCAGTACTTC. It yields the protein CASSLGSYEQYF.

The chain uses TRBV5-4 and TRBJ2-5; 9 bases line up with TRBD1. The junction had 0 bases not matched to a gene; V was cut back by 3 bases and J by 3 bases. The V gene's germline CDR1 is SGHNT and CDR2 YYREEE (reference sequence). CDR3 length: 13 amino acids. Written as DNA, the CDR3 is TGTGCCAGCAGCTGGACAGGGGAAGAGACCCAGTACTTC. Protein: CASSWTGEETQYF.

The rearrangement links TRBV28 to TRBJ1-1; 9 bases agree with TRBD1. Germline V CDR1 and CDR2: MDHEN, SYDVKM. CDR3 length equals 12 residues. V lost 5 bases to trimming and J lost 12 bases; unmatched junction nucleotides: 7. CDR3: CASSRDRVRSFF. The CDR3 coding sequence is TGTGCCAGCAGTCGGGACAGGGTGAGATCTTTCTTT.

This clone was seen once. The V and J genes are TRBV6-4 and TRBJ2-1, with D hard to call. Germline V lookup: CDR1 MRHNA, CDR2 SNTAGT. CDR3 length equals 16 residues. V lost 7 bases and J 3 bases, leaving 19 bases between the germline ends. CDR3 in amino acids: CASIFQDGPYYNEQFF. The DNA for the CDR3 is TGTGCCAGCATTTTTCAGGACGGGCCCTACTACAATGAGCAGTTCTTC.

This chain joins TRBV6-5 and TRBJ2-7; D ambiguous. The CDR3 length is 12 residues. Germline V CDR1 and CDR2: MNHEY, SVGAGI. V dropped 0 bases and J dropped 7 bases, with 7 bases sitting between them. In DNA, the CDR3 is TGTGCCAGCAGTTACTCAGGTGGGGAGCAGTACTTC. Translated: CASSYSGGEQYF.

The rearrangement uses TRBV5-1 and TRBJ1-3; D not resolved. The CDR3 is 16 amino acids. V was shortened by 0 bases and J by 0 bases, with 10 bases between the two germline ends. The germline V gene has CDR1 SGHRS and CDR2 YFSETQ. Written as DNA, the CDR3 is TGCGCCAGCAGCTTGGCCAGTACGGGCTCTGGAAACACCATATATTTT. It encodes CASSLASTGSGNTIYF.

The chain couples TRBV5-1 to TRBJ2-2; 11 nucleotides line up with TRBD1. J gave up 7 bases and V 4 bases, and 6 bases lay outside the gene matches. The CDR3 extends over 15 amino acids. The germline CDR1 and CDR2 sequences are SGHRS and YFSETQ. CDR3 sequence (DNA): TGCGCCAGCAGCCCCACCGGGACAGGGGGCGGGGAGCTGTTTTTT. Translated, it gives CASSPTGTGGGELFF.

Judged by abundance, this clone is medium-sized (0.01 to 0.1%). J is TRBJ2-7 and V is TRBV7-3; the match to TRBD2 covers 7 bases. CDR3 length: 13 residues. J was trimmed by 5 bases and V by 2 bases; bases with no gene match: 3. Germline lookup yields CDR1 SGHTA and CDR2 FQGTGA. CDR3 DNA: TGTGCCAGCAGCTTACTGGGGGGGAACGAGCAGTACTTC. Its protein is CASSLLGGNEQYF.

The rearrangement uses TRBV4-3 and TRBJ1-1, with D tentatively TRBD1 (6 bases). The CDR3 is 15 amino acids. V was clipped by 3 bases and J by 3 bases, with 14 bases between them. Germline values: CDR1 LGHNA, CDR2 YSLEER. The CDR3 sequence: CASSHRQAGDTEAFF. The CDR3 nucleotides read TGCGCCAGCAGCCATAGACAGGCCGGGGACACTGAAGCTTTCTTT.

This clone has a count of ten or more. The rearrangement links TRBV7-7 to TRBJ1-2, with D unclear. Trimming took off 2 bases at V and 6 bases at J, with 13 bases between the two ends. Germline CDR1 SSHAT, CDR2 FNYEAQ (reference sequence). The CDR3 totals 14 residues. DNA for the CDR3: TGTGCCAGCAGCTTAAATAGACAAGGGAATGGCTACACCTTC. Its protein product is CASSLNRQGNGYTF.

The chain links TRBV7-2 to TRBJ2-3; D might be TRBD1 or TRBD2, each matching 6 bases. CDR3 length: 17 residues. The V gene lost 5 bases and the J gene lost 2 bases, with 20 bases spanning the gap. Germline CDR1 is SGHTA and CDR2 is FQGNSA. CDR3 coding DNA: TGTGCCAGCAGCGGAACCCTGGGGGGCCCCTTCACAGATACGCAGTATTTT. It yields the protein CASSGTLGGPFTDTQYF.

The V call is TRBV7-7, the J call TRBJ1-2; tentatively, D is TRBD1 (6 bases). In germline, CDR1 is SSHAT, CDR2 FNYEAQ (reference sequence). The CDR3 contains 14 residues. Trimming left V 2 bases short and J 7 bases short, with 14 bases between. As DNA, the CDR3 is TGTGCCAGCAGCTTAAGTTCTTCGGGGGCTGGCTACACCTTC. This sequence encodes CASSLSSSGAGYTF. Supplemented by reference TRBV7-7 and TRBJ1-2, the full variable domain reads GAGVSQSPRYKVTKRGQDVTLRCDPISSHATLYWYQQALGQGPEFLTYFNYEAQPDKSGLPSDRFSAERPEGSISTLTIQRTEQRDSAMYRCASSLSSSGAGYTFGSGTRLTVV.